This TCR beta chain is from a study of cytomegalovirus exposure and HLA in healthy donors. As regards this clone: Its antigen is unknown.

Findings of the study overall: Fewer N-insertions (relative to the roughly 670-donor mean) were reportedly seen in an Asian-associated ancestry cluster in a later analysis. Reports indicate that TCR beta sequences accurately predicted the HLA-A and HLA-B alleles of most subjects.

V was trimmed by 3 bases and J by 11 bases, leaving 15 bases between them. Germline lookup yields CDR1 MDHEN and CDR2 SYDVKM. There are 13 residues in the CDR3. Amplification used 60 Vbeta primers and 13 Jbeta primers. Some clones are missing from TCRdb's copy, which holds only in-frame ones; the method was immunoSEQ multiplex PCR. The sample includes fewer than 250,000 clones, 75% to 85% of them seen just once. This clonotype was sampled from a woman in her 50s in good health and CMV-seronegative. The sample consisted of PBMCs. This chain joins TRBV28 and TRBJ2-3; D gene ambiguous. The CDR3 bases are TGTGCCAGCAGTTTGGTGGTGGAGTATGGGCAGTATTTT. Protein sequence: CASSLVVEYGQYF.